The clone carrying this T cell receptor beta chain was observed a single time. These data are taken from a study of radiation and T cells in renal cell carcinoma. Germline-derived CDR1 and CDR2 are SGHVS and FQNEAQ. Trimming cost V 7 bases and J 0 bases, with 16 bases left between them. This CDR3 region has 15 residues. The time point denotes: blood 2 weeks post-SBRT. The treatment is: 15 Gy SBRT to primary tumor, nephrectomy 4 weeks later. The repertoire was sequenced with immunoSEQ multiplex PCR; TCRdb's copy has only in-frame clones and lacks some. The table includes 150,000 or so clones, 87% detected once.

The sequences come from blood, collected from a patient whose treatment included radiotherapy and nephrectomy. The chain combines TRBV7-8 with TRBJ2-7; D remains unclear. This sequence was found in a woman aged 45-59 years with renal cell carcinoma. Here the CDR3 DNA reads TGTGCCAGCACCTCAGACGCCGCCGACTCCTACGAGCAGTACTTC. It specifies CASTSDAADSYEQYF. Full variable domain (missing parts from reference TRBV7-8 and TRBJ2-7): GAGVSQSPRYKVAKRGQDVALRCDPISGHVSLFWYQQALGQGPEFLTYFQNEAQLDKSGLPSDRFFAERPEGSVSTLKIQRTQQEDSAVYLCASTSDAADSYEQYFGPGTRLTVT.